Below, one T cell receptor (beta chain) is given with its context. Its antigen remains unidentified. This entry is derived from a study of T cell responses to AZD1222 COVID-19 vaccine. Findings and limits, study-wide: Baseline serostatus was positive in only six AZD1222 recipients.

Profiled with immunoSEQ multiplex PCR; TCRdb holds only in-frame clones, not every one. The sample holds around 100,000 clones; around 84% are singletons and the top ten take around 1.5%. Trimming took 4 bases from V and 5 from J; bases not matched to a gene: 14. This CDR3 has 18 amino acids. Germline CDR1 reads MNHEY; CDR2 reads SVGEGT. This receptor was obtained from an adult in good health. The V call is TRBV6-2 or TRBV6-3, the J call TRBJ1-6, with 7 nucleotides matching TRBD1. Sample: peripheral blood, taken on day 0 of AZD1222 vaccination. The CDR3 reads CASSSPRPGTVHNSPLHF. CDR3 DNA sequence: TGTGCCAGCAGTTCCCCGAGACCCGGGACAGTCCATAATTCACCCCTCCACTTT.